This entry lists 27 T cell receptor beta chains sequenced from one sample in a study of read filtering for tumor transcriptome and immune sequencing. The library was built from 400 ng RNA with molecular barcoded adaptors for alpha/delta and beta/gamma chains. TCRdb independently ran MiXCR on the reads; one entry per CDR3 protein. This table has fewer than 25,000 distinct CDR3 sequences, under 25% appearing once. Sequencing was done on a sample of a population of CD138-negative cells sorted from bone marrow. These receptor sequences come from a donor aged 40 or older with multiple myeloma.

DNA of the CDR3: TGTGCCAGCAGCTTAGACAGGGGAGGAAATGAGCAGTTCTTC. As protein: CASSLDRGGNEQFF. The V gene is TRBV11-2, the J gene TRBJ2-1; D could derive from TRBD1 or TRBD2 (6 bases each). The V and J ends lost 0 bases and 7 bases respectively, with 10 bases between them. The CDR3 runs 14 residues. Germline lookup yields CDR1 SGHAT and CDR2 FQNNGV. Complete variable domain (other parts from reference TRBV11-2 and TRBJ2-1): EAGVAQSPRYKIIEKRQSVAFWCNPISGHATLYWYQQILGQGPKLLIQFQNNGVVDDSQLPKDRFSAERLKGVDSTLKIQPAKLEDSAVYLCASSLDRGGNEQFFGPGTRLTVL.

This clonotype was observed many times. The chain has TRBV28 and TRBJ2-6, with D perhaps assigned TRBD1 or TRBD2 (5 bases each). The germline V gene has CDR1 MDHEN and CDR2 SYDVKM. The length of the CDR3 is 15 residues. The V and J ends lost 7 bases and 4 bases respectively, with 14 bases between them. The CDR3 DNA reads TGTGCCAGCATCGAGAGGGGTACGGGGGCCAACGTCCTGACTTTC. As protein: CASIERGTGANVLTF.

This clonotype has ten or more counts. The chain combines TRBV20-1 with TRBJ2-7; 9 bases line up with TRBD1. CDR1 is DFQATT and CDR2 is SNEGSKA in the germline V gene (reference sequence). This CDR3 contains 14 residues. V lost 5 bases to trimming and J lost 1 base; unmatched junction nucleotides: 6. The CDR3 nucleotides read TGCAGTGCTGATTCCGGGACAGGGTCCTACGAGCAGTACTTC. Protein product: CSADSGTGSYEQYF.

This clonotype was observed many times. The chain uses TRBV19 and TRBJ2-2; TRBD1 is a possible D gene (5 bases). Germline CDR1 LNHDA, CDR2 SQIVND (reference sequence). The CDR3 extends over 13 amino acids. Trimming left V 8 bases short and J 7 bases short, with 14 bases between. CDR3: CASASGFGGELFF. In nucleotides, the CDR3 is TGTGCCAGTGCCTCAGGGTTTGGCGGGGAGCTGTTTTTT.

CDR3 loop: CASSIDGSYNEQFF. In DNA form, the CDR3 reads TGTGCCAGTAGTATAGACGGTTCCTACAATGAGCAGTTCTTC. This chain links TRBV9 with TRBJ2-1; no definite D call. CDR1 SGDLS and CDR2 YYNGEE come from the germline V gene. V was cut by 8 bases and J by 1 base, with 13 bases left in between. This CDR3 contains 14 residues. The full variable domain, in which reference TRBV9 and TRBJ2-1 provide the parts outside the CDR3, is DSGVTQTPKHLITATGQRVTLRCSPRSGDLSVYWYQQSLDQGLQFLIQYYNGEERAKGNILERFSAQQFPDLHSELNLSSLELGDSALYFCASSIDGSYNEQFFGPGTRLTVL.

This clonotype came up a few times. The chain recombines TRBV7-2 with TRBJ2-1; 8 bases agree with TRBD2. The V gene end was trimmed by 0 bases and the J gene end by 7 bases; junction bases not matched to a gene: 5. Germline CDR1 reads SGHTA; CDR2 reads FQGNSA. The CDR3 is 15 amino acids. The CDR3 spells CASSLAYSGGNEQFF. As DNA, the CDR3 is TGTGCCAGCAGCTTAGCGTACAGCGGGGGAAATGAGCAGTTCTTC.

The chain recombines TRBV19 with TRBJ2-1, with D perhaps given as TRBD1 or TRBD2 (5 bases each). This CDR3 contains 15 residues. The ends were cut back, 3 bases at V and 1 base at J, with 10 bases in the middle. The germline V gene has CDR1 LNHDA and CDR2 SQIVND (reference sequence). CDR3 protein: CASSILGESYNEQFF. The CDR3 region has the DNA TGTGCCAGTAGTATTTTGGGGGAATCCTACAATGAGCAGTTCTTC.

Remarks on this clonotype: Being one base from a much bigger clone, this may be a read error. Since the CDR3 does not end with the conserved phenylalanine or tryptophan, this likely comes from a read error. The rearrangement links TRBV20-1 to TRBJ2-3; D is unresolved. V was trimmed by 4 bases and J by 5 bases, leaving 7 bases between them. CDR3 size: 11 residues. The V gene's germline CDR1 is DFQATT and CDR2 SNEGSKA (reference sequence). CDR3 DNA sequence: TGCAGTGCTACCATGGGAGATACGCAGTATTCT. Translation gives CSATMGDTQYS.

The J gene is TRBJ2-7, the V gene TRBV6-5; the match to TRBD2 covers 10 bases. Germline values: CDR1 MNHEY, CDR2 SVGAGI. After removal of 6 bases from V and 3 bases from J, the junction contained 8 bases not matched to a gene. This CDR3 comprises 15 residues. The CDR3 coding sequence is TGTGCCAGCAGACTCCTCCTAGCGGGGGACTACGAGCAGTACTTC. Translating it yields CASRLLLAGDYEQYF.

This clonotype was found many times. The chain couples TRBV19 to TRBJ2-3; 8 bases align to TRBD1. V lost 5 bases and J lost 8; bases outside the gene matches: 6. The CDR3 contains 13 residues. CDR1 LNHDA and CDR2 SQIVND come from the germline V gene (reference sequence). The CDR3 DNA sequence: TGTGCCAGTAGTCCTGGACAGGGAGGTACGCAGTATTTT. It translates to CASSPGQGGTQYF.

This chain links TRBV7-2 with TRBJ1-3, with D possibly TRBD1 on 5 matching bases. This CDR3 comprises 15 residues. V gave up 5 bases and J gave up 0 bases, with 11 bases separating them. Looked up from germline, CDR1 is SGHTA and CDR2 is FQGNSA. The DNA of the CDR3 is TGTGCCAGCAGCCGGGACTTCAGCTCTGGAAACACCATATATTTT. Protein sequence: CASSRDFSSGNTIYF.

The table lists this clonotype with many counts. Here the CDR3 reads CASSQEVGTSGSPGTDTQYF. CDR3 nucleotide sequence: TGCGCCAGCAGCCAAGAGGTGGGGACTAGCGGGTCTCCTGGCACAGATACGCAGTATTTT. The rearrangement uses TRBV4-1 and TRBJ2-3; 12 nucleotides match TRBD2. Germline CDR1 is MGHRA and CDR2 is YSYEKL. Germline trimming cut 0 bases from V and 1 base from J; bases unmatched to any gene: 11. This CDR3 contains 20 residues.

In regard to this clonotype: A read error may explain this, as a much larger clone is one base away. CDR3: CASGSRGFRSNEQFF. CDR3 DNA: TGTGCCAGCGGCTCCCGGGGGTTTAGAAGCAATGAGCAGTTCTTC. This sequence joins TRBV6-6 and TRBJ2-1, with a possible D match to TRBD2 (6 bases). The V end lost 8 bases, the J end lost 6 bases, and 20 bases lay between the germline ends. CDR1 is MNHNY and CDR2 is SVGAGI in the germline V gene (reference sequence). The CDR3 has 15 amino acids.

This clonotype was picked up a small number of times. The J gene is TRBJ2-3, the V gene TRBV9; D is undetermined. CDR1 is SGDLS and CDR2 is YYNGEE in the germline V gene. The V end was cut by 4 bases, the J end by 2 bases, with 5 bases between. The CDR3 has 12 residues. The CDR3: CASSPHTDTQYF. The CDR3, as DNA: TGTGCCAGCAGCCCACACACAGATACGCAGTATTTT. Full variable domain (rest looked up from reference TRBV9 and TRBJ2-3): DSGVTQTPKHLITATGQRVTLRCSPRSGDLSVYWYQQSLDQGLQFLIQYYNGEERAKGNILERFSAQQFPDLHSELNLSSLELGDSALYFCASSPHTDTQYFGPGTRLTVL.

The chain employs TRBV5-6 and TRBJ1-2; possible D gene TRBD1, 5 bases. With 3 bases removed from V and 6 bases from J, the gap between germline ends came to 15 bases. The CDR3 is made up of 14 amino acids. Germline lookup yields CDR1 SGHDT and CDR2 YYEEEE. CDR3 DNA sequence: TGTGCCAGCAGCTCCCGGGACGTTCCCCATGGCTACACCTTC. Protein sequence: CASSSRDVPHGYTF.

By proportion, this clonotype is medium-sized. The V gene is TRBV11-1, the J gene TRBJ2-1; 7 nucleotides line up with TRBD1. Losses at the gene ends were 4 bases for V and 8 bases for J; bases not matched to a gene: 5. Per the germline V gene, CDR1 is SGHAT and CDR2 is FQDESV (reference sequence). The CDR3 is made up of 13 amino acids. The CDR3 protein is CASSSNTGDEQFF. The CDR3 nucleotides read TGTGCCAGCAGCTCCAACACAGGGGATGAGCAGTTCTTC.

This clonotype appeared many times. The J gene is TRBJ1-1, the V gene TRBV6-2 or TRBV6-3; possibly TRBD1 for D (5 bases). The germline gives CDR1 MNHEY, CDR2 SVGEGT. V was trimmed by 6 bases and J by 5 bases, leaving 19 bases between them. This CDR3 has 15 amino acids. The CDR3 DNA reads TGTGCCAGCAGCTCCCACAGGACTTTGACGACTGAAGCTTTCTTT. It encodes CASSSHRTLTTEAFF.

In its sample, this clonotype was seen many times. The chain links TRBV10-3 to TRBJ2-7, with TRBD2 identical over 7 bases. Trimming cost V 6 bases and J 2 bases; bases outside gene matches: 13. Germline CDR1 reads ENHRY; CDR2 reads SYGVKD. The CDR3 totals 16 residues. The CDR3 DNA reads TGTGCCATCAGCAAACCGCCCGGGGGGAACGCCTACGAGCAGTACTTC. Translation gives CAISKPPGGNAYEQYF.

The table lists this clonotype with a few counts. Given a much more abundant clone one base away, this may be a read error. The genes are TRBV7-9 and TRBJ2-1, with 8 bases identical to TRBD1. J lost 7 bases, V lost 5 bases, and 13 bases had no gene match. The CDR3 has 16 residues. Per the germline V gene, CDR1 is SEHNR and CDR2 is FQNEAQ (reference sequence). CDR3 in DNA: TGTGCCAGCAGCCCAAGTCCCGGGACAGGACCTAATGAGCAGTTCTTC. Translating gives CASSPSPGTGPNEQFF.

This clonotype was seen repeatedly, ten times or more. This chain links TRBV12-3 or TRBV12-4 with TRBJ2-7; D gene unclear. There are 14 residues in the CDR3. With 3 bases removed from V and 1 base from J, the gap between germline ends came to 10 bases. Written as DNA, the CDR3 is TGTGCCAGCAGTTTGGTCGACGGATCCTACGAGCAGTACTTC. Its translation: CASSLVDGSYEQYF.

This clonotype has at least ten counts. The rearrangement links TRBV14 to TRBJ1-1; 9 bases match TRBD1. CDR3 size: 15 residues. V was clipped by 4 bases and J by 0 bases; unmatched bases: 3. Germline V gene data show CDR1 as SGHDN and CDR2 as FVKESK. CDR3 amino acids: CASSRWDRVNTEAFF. In DNA form, the CDR3 reads TGTGCCAGCAGCCGCTGGGACAGGGTGAACACTGAAGCTTTCTTT.

About this clonotype itself: This may stem from a read error, because a much larger clone lies one nucleotide away. The chain joins TRBV20-1 to TRBJ2-3; perhaps TRBD1 as D (6 bases). Germline CDR1 is DFQATT and CDR2 is SNEGSKA (reference sequence). The CDR3 is made up of 15 amino acids. The ends were cut back, 1 base at V and 0 bases at J, with 11 bases in the middle. Written as DNA, the CDR3 is TGCAGTGCTAGAGGTGTGGGGGCAAGCACAGATACGCAGTATTTT. This translates into CSARGVGASTDTQYF.

As for this clonotype: This may be a read error: a much more frequent sequence differs by one nucleotide. The rearrangement joins TRBV19 to TRBJ1-2; D is ambiguous. CDR3 length equals 14 residues. Germline values: CDR1 LNHDA, CDR2 SQIVND (reference sequence). The germline V and J ends were trimmed by 3 bases and 2 bases, with 10 bases remaining between them. The CDR3 reads CASSMVGRNYGYTF. Written as DNA, the CDR3 is TGTGCCAGTAGTATGGTTGGCAGGAACTATGGCTACACCTTC.

Comments on this clonotype: This could be a read error, since a much larger clone is one nucleotide away. The rearrangement joins TRBV20-1 to TRBJ1-5; the D gene is possibly TRBD2 (5 bases). The DNA end favors TRBJ2-3, so the J call may be wrong. The germline CDR1 and CDR2 sequences are DFQATT and SNEGSKA (reference sequence). The CDR3 consists of 14 residues. For the CDR3, the DNA is TGCAGTGCCCCAGTGGGTGCTAGCAATCAGCCCCAGTATTTT. Amino acid sequence: CSAPVGASNQPQYF.

This clonotype was counted ten times or more. The chain combines TRBV6-2 or TRBV6-3 with TRBJ2-2; a weak D match, TRBD2 (6 bases). The CDR3 runs to 15 residues. CDR1 MNHEY and CDR2 SVGEGT come from the germline V gene. Trimming removed 2 bases from V and 9 bases from J, with 16 bases in between. CDR3: CASSYAGTLKRELFF. The CDR3 DNA sequence: TGTGCCAGCAGTTACGCCGGGACTCTCAAGCGGGAGCTGTTTTTT.

Comments on this clonotype: This could be a read error, since a much larger clone is one nucleotide away. This chain uses TRBV2 with TRBJ2-2, with 7 nucleotides matching TRBD2. Germline-derived CDR1 and CDR2 are SNHLY and FYNNEI. J lost 7 bases, V lost 7 bases, and 12 bases had no gene match. The CDR3 has 15 residues. CDR3: CASTERELALGELFF. CDR3 nucleotides: TGTGCCAGCACCGAGCGGGAACTAGCGCTCGGGGAGCTGTTTTTT. Combining the CDR3 with reference TRBV2 and TRBJ2-2 gives the whole variable domain EPEVTQTPSHQVTQMGQEVILRCVPISNHLYFYWYRQILGQKVEFLVSFYNNEISEKSEIFDDQFSVERPDGSNFTLKIRSTKLEDSAMYFCASTERELALGELFFGEGSRLTVL.

This rearrangement joins TRBV10-3 to TRBJ1-5; tentatively, D is TRBD1 (5 bases). The CDR3 totals 16 residues. Per germline, CDR1 ENHRY and CDR2 SYGVKD. Trimming pared 0 bases from V and 6 bases from J, leaving 15 bases between. The CDR3, as DNA: TGTGCCATCAGTGAGTCGGGCAGGGCGAGGAGTCAGCCCCAGCATTTT. Translating gives CAISESGRARSQPQHF.